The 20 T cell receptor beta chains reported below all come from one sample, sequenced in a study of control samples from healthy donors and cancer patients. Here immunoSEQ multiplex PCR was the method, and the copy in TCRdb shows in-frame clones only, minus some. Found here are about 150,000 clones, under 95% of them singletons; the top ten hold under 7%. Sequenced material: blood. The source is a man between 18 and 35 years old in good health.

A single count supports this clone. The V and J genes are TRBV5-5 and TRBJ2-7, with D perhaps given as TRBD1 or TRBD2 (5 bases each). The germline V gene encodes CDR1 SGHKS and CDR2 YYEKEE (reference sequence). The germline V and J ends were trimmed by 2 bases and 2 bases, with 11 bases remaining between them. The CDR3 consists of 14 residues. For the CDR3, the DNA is TGTGCCAGCAGCTTCCGGGACGGTGCCTACGAGCAGTACTTC. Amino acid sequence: CASSFRDGAYEQYF.

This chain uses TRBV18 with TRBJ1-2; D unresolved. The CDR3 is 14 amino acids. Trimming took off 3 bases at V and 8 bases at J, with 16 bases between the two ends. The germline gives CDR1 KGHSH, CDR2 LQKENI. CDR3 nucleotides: TGTGCCAGCTCACCTTCCTCGGGAAGACACGGCTACACCTTC. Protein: CASSPSSGRHGYTF.

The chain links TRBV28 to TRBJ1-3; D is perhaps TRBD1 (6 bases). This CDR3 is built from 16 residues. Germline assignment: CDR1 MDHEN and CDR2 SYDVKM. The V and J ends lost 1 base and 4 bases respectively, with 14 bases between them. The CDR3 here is CASSLSLGTSGNTIYF. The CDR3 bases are TGTGCCAGCAGTTTATCCCTCGGGACAAGCGGAAACACCATATATTTT.

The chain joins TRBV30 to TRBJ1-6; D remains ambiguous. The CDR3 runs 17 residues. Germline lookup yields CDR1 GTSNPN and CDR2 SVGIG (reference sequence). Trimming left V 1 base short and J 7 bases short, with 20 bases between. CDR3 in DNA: TGTGCCTGGAGTGATACCTCTGGAGGGCACGGGAATTCACCCCTCCACTTT. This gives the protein CAWSDTSGGHGNSPLHF.

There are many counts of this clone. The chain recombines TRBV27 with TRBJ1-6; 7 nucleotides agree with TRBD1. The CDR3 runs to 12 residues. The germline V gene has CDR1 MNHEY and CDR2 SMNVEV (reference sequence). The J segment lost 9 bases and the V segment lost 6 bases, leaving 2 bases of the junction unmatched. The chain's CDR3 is CASRAGGSPLHF. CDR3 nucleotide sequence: TGTGCCAGCAGGGCAGGGGGTTCACCCCTCCACTTT.

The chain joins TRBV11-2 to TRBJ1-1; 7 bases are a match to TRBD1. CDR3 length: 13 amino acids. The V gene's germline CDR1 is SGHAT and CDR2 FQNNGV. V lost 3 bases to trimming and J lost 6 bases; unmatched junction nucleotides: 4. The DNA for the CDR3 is TGTGCCAGCAGCTTCGGGACAGAACCTGAAGCTTTCTTT. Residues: CASSFGTEPEAFF. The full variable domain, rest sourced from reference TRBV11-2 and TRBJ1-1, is EAGVAQSPRYKIIEKRQSVAFWCNPISGHATLYWYQQILGQGPKLLIQFQNNGVVDDSQLPKDRFSAERLKGVDSTLKIQPAKLEDSAVYLCASSFGTEPEAFFGQGTRLTVV.

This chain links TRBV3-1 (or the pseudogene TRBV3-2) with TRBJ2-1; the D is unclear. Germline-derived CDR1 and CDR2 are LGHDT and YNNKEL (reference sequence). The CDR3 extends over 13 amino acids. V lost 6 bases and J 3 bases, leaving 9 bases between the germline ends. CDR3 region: CASSLNFYNEQFF. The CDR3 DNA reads TGTGCCAGCAGTCTTAACTTCTACAATGAGCAGTTCTTC.

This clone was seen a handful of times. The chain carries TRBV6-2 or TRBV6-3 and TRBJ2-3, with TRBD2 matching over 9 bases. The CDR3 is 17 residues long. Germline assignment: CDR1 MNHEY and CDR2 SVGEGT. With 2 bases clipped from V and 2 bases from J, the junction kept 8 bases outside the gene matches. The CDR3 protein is CASSYGSSGDPTDTQYF. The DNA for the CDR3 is TGTGCCAGCAGTTACGGGTCTAGCGGGGACCCCACAGATACGCAGTATTTT.

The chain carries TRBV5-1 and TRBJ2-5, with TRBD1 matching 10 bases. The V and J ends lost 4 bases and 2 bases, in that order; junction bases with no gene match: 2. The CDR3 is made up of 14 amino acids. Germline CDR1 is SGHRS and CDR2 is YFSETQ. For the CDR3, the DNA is TGCGCCAGCAGCCCGGACAGGGGGCAAGAGACCCAGTACTTC. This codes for CASSPDRGQETQYF.

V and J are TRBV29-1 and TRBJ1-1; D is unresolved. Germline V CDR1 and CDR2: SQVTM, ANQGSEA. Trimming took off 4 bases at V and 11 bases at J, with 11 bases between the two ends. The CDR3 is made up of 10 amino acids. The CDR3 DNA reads TGCAGCGTTGTGGGGTTAGGGGCTTTCTTT. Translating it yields CSVVGLGAFF.

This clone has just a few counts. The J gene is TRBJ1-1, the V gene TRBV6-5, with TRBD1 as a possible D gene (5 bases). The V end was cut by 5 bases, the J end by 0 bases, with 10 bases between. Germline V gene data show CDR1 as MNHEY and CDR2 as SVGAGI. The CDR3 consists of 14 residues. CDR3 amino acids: CASSRGPMNTEAFF. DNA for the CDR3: TGTGCCAGCAGTCGGGGACCTATGAACACTGAAGCTTTCTTT.

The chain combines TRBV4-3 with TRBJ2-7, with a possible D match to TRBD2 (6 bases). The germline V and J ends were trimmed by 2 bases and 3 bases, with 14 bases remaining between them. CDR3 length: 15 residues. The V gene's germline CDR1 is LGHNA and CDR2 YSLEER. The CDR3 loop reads CASSQIPGLSYEQYF. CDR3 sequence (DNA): TGCGCCAGCAGCCAAATTCCGGGACTTAGCTACGAGCAGTACTTC.

The CDR3 here is CASSQEGQLYGYTF. The CDR3 DNA is TGCGCCAGCAGCCAAGAAGGACAGCTCTATGGCTACACCTTC. The V and J genes are TRBV4-1 and TRBJ1-2, with a tentative D call TRBD1 (6 bases). CDR1 is MGHRA and CDR2 is YSYEKL in the germline V gene. Trimming left V 0 bases short and J 4 bases short, with 9 bases between. CDR3 length: 14 amino acids.

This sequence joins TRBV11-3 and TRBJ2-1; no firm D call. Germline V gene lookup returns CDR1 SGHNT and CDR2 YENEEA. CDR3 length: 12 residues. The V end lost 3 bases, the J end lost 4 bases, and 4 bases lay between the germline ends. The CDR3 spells CASSFAYNEQFF. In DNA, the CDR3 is TGTGCCAGCAGCTTTGCATACAATGAGCAGTTCTTC.

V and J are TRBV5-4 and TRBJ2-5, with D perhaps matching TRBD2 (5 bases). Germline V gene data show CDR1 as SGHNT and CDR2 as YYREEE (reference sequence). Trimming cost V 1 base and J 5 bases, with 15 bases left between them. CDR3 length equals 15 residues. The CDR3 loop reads CASSLTPGIGETQYF. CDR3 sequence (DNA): TGTGCCAGCAGCTTGACTCCGGGAATAGGGGAGACCCAGTACTTC.

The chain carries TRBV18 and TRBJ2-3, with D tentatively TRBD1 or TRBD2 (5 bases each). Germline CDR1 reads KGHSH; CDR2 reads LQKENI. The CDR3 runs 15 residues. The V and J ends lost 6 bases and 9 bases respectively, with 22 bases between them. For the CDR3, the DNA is TGTGCCAGCTCCACAGCCTACACCGTCAGGGAGACGCAGTATTTT. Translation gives CASSTAYTVRETQYF.

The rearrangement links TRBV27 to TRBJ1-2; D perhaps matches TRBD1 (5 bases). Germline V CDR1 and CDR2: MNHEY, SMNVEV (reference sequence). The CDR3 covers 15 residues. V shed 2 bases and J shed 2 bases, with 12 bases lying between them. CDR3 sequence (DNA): TGTGCCAGCAGTTTAGATGACAGAGCAAACTATGGCTACACCTTC. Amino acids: CASSLDDRANYGYTF.

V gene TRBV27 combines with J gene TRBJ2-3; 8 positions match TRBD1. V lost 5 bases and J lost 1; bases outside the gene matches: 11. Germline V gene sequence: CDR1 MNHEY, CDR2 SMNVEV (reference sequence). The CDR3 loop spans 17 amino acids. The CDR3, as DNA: TGTGCCAGCAGTAAATTGACAGGGGAGAAGGGCACAGATACGCAGTATTTT. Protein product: CASSKLTGEKGTDTQYF.

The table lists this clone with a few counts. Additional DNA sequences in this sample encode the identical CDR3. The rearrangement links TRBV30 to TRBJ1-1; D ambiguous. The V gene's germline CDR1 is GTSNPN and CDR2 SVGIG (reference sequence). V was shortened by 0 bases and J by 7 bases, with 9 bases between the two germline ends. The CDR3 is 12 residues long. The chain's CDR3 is CAWSVERNEAFF. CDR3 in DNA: TGTGCCTGGAGTGTCGAGCGGAATGAAGCTTTCTTT.

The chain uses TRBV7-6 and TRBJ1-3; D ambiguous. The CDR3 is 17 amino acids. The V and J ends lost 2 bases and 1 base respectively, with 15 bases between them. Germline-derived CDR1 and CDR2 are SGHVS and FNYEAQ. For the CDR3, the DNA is TGTGCCAGCAGCTTATCCCAGGCCCCGGCTTCTGGAAACACCATATATTTT. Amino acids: CASSLSQAPASGNTIYF.